This T cell receptor beta chain was identified in a study of cytomegalovirus exposure and HLA in healthy donors. Overall study results and limits: High sensitivity and specificity were reportedly achieved when the classifier diagnosed cytomegalovirus status.

PCR involved 60 Vbeta and 13 Jbeta primers. This table comes from immunoSEQ multiplex PCR, and its TCRdb copy is limited to in-frame clones, with some not included. The data show 120,000 or so clones, around 72% seen once. Concerning this clone itself: Its cognate antigen is unknown.

The CDR3 is 15 residues long. Germline V gives CDR1 SEHNR, CDR2 FQNEAQ (reference sequence). V lost 1 base and J lost 0, with 9 bases in between. The sequencing input was PBMCs. The chain links TRBV7-9 to TRBJ1-2, with D tentatively TRBD1 (5 bases). This receptor was taken from a woman aged 50 to 60 in good health and CMV-seropositive. DNA for the CDR3: TGTGCCAGCAGCTTAGTTCAGGGCCCTAACTATGGCTACACCTTC. It encodes CASSLVQGPNYGYTF.